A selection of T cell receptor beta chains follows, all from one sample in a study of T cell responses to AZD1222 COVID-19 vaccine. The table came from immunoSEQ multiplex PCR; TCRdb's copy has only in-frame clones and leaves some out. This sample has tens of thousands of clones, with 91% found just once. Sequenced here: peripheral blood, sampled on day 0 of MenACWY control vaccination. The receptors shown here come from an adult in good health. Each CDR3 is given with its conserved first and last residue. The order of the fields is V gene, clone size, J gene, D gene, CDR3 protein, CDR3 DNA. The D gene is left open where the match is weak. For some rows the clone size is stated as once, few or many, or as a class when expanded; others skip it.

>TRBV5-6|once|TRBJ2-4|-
CASSLREVGEAKNIQYF
TGTGCCAGCAGCTTGAGAGAGGTAGGGGAGGCCAAAAACATTCAGTACTTC
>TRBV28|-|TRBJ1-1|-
CASTVQAERIF
TGTGCCAGCACCGTCCAGGCTGAGAGGATCTTT
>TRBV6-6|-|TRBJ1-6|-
CASSPTGISVLNSPLHF
TGTGCCAGCAGTCCCACTGGAATCTCCGTGCTAAATTCACCCCTCCACTTT
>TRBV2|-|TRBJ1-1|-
CASSEAENTEAFF
TGTGCCAGCAGTGAGGCAGAAAACACTGAAGCTTTCTTT
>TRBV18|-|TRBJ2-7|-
CASSGAALSSYEQYF
TGTGCCAGCTCCGGGGCGGCCCTATCTTCCTACGAGCAGTACTTC
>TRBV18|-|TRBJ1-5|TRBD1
CASSPQRQGPGGAQHF
TGTGCCAGCTCACCGCAGAGACAGGGCCCGGGGGGGGCCCAGCATTTT
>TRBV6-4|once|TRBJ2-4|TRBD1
CASSVGQGAQSKNIQYF
TGTGCCAGCAGTGTAGGACAGGGGGCGCAATCCAAAAACATTCAGTACTTC
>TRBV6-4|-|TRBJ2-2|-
CASSDSAGRGDTGELFF
TGTGCCAGCAGTGACTCCGCCGGGCGGGGAGACACCGGGGAGCTGTTTTTT
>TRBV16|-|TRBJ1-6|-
CASSQAALGSPLHF
TGTGCCAGCAGCCAAGCAGCCTTAGGTTCACCCCTCCACTTT
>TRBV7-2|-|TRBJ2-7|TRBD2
CASSSTLAGGPAAHEQYF
TGTGCCAGCAGCTCGACCCTAGCGGGGGGGCCGGCCGCCCACGAGCAGTACTTC
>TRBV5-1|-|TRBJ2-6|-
CASSRTGSGANVLTF
TGCGCCAGCTCCCGGACGGGATCTGGGGCCAACGTCCTGACTTTC
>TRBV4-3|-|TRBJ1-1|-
CASSQVVGTTEAFF
TGCGCCAGCAGCCAAGTTGTAGGGACCACTGAAGCTTTCTTT
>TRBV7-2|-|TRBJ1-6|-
CASSVDGNSPLHF
TGTGCCAGCAGCGTCGACGGGAATTCACCCCTCCACTTT
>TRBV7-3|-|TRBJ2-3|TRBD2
CASSLTRTSGSIGTDTQYF
TGTGCCAGCAGCTTAACGAGGACTAGCGGGAGTATAGGCACAGATACGCAGTATTTT
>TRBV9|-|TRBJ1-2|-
CASSVLGITDYGYTF
TGTGCCAGCAGCGTATTGGGGATCACAGATTATGGCTACACCTTC
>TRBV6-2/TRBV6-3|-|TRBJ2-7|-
CASSFSREQYF
TGTGCCAGCAGTTTTTCCCGGGAGCAGTACTTC
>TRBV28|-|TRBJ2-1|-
CASSPPSYNEQFF
TGTGCCAGCAGCCCTCCCTCCTACAATGAGCAGTTCTTC
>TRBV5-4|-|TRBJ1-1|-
CASSLWQTNTEAFF
TGTGCCAGCAGCTTGTGGCAGACGAACACTGAAGCTTTCTTT
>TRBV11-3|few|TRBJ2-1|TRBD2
CASSSLAGAYNEQFF
TGTGCCAGCAGCTCTCTAGCGGGAGCCTACAATGAGCAGTTCTTC
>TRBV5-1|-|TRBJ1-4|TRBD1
CASSGTAQATNEKLFF
TGCGCCAGCAGCGGGACAGCCCAGGCAACTAATGAAAAACTGTTTTTT
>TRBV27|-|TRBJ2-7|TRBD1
CASSYRTGQVQYF
TGTGCCAGCAGTTACCGGACAGGGCAGGTTCAATACTTC
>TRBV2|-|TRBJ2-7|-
CASGWTVTYEQYF
TGTGCCAGTGGTTGGACAGTCACCTACGAGCAGTACTTC
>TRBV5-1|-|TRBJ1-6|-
CASSLAVGVSSPLHF
TGCGCCAGCAGCTTGGCCGTCGGGGTTAGTTCACCCCTCCACTTT
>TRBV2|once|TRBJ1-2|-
CASSGGPGYGYTF
TGTGCCAGCAGTGGGGGACCCGGCTATGGCTACACCTTC
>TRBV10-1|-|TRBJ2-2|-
CASYGGPDGELFF
TGCGCCAGCTACGGTGGACCCGACGGGGAGCTGTTTTTT
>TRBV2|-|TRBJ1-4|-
CATNTGSITNEKLFF
TGTGCCACCAACACAGGGTCCATAACTAATGAAAAACTGTTTTTT
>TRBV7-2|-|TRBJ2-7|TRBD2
CASRPSGGAYEQYF
TGTGCCAGCAGACCAAGCGGGGGGGCCTACGAGCAGTACTTC
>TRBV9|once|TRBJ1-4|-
CASSVGGEIWEKLFF
TGTGCCAGCAGCGTAGGAGGGGAGATCTGGGAAAAACTGTTTTTT
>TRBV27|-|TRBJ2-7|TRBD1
CASSRDRGTYEQYF
TGTGCCAGCAGTAGGGACAGGGGTACCTACGAGCAGTACTTC
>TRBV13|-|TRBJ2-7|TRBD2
CASGASGSYEQYF
TGTGCCAGCGGGGCTAGCGGGAGCTACGAGCAGTACTTC
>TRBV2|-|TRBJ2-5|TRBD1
CASSRGQGQETQYF
TGTGCCAGCAGTCGGGGACAGGGTCAAGAGACCCAGTACTTC
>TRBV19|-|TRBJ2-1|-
CASSVGTPSNEQFF
TGTGCCAGTAGTGTTGGGACCCCCTCCAATGAGCAGTTCTTC
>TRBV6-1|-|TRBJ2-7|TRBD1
CASSTRDRDDEQYF
TGTGCCAGCAGTACCCGGGACAGGGATGACGAGCAGTACTTC
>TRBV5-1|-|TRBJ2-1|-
CASSGGLNNEQFF
TGCGCCAGCAGCGGGGGACTGAACAATGAGCAGTTCTTC
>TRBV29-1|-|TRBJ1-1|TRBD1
CSTDHRGGTEAFF
TGCAGCACAGACCACAGGGGAGGGACTGAAGCTTTCTTT
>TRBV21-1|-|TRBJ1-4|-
CASSEGTGDEKLFF
TGTGCCAGCAGCGAAGGGACAGGGGATGAAAAACTGTTTTTT
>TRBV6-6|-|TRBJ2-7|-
CASSYVDEQYF
TGTGCCAGCAGTTACGTTGACGAGCAGTACTTC
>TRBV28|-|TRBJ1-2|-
CASSLDGSGGYTF
TGTGCCAGCAGTTTGGATGGGTCCGGTGGCTACACCTTC
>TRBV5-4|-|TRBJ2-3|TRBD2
CASSLVRGAGTDTQYF
TGTGCCAGCAGCTTGGTGCGGGGGGCCGGAACAGATACGCAGTATTTT
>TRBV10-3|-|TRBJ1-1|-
CAITEAIGGHTEAFF
TGTGCCATCACCGAGGCGATTGGAGGTCACACTGAAGCTTTCTTT
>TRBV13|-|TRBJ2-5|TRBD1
CASSATGAQETQYF
TGTGCCAGCAGCGCAACAGGGGCTCAAGAGACCCAGTACTTC
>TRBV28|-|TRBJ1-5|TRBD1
CASRGQSNQPQHF
TGTGCCAGCAGGGGACAGAGCAATCAGCCCCAGCATTTT
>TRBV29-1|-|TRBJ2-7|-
CSVVSTRGTAHQYF
TGCAGCGTTGTCTCGACACGGGGGACCGCCCATCAGTACTTC
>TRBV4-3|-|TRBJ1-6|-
CASSQGPAYNSPLHF
TGCGCCAGCAGCCAAGGACCGGCCTATAATTCACCCCTCCACTTT
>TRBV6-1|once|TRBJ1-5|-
CASSEGQSSNQPQHF
TGTGCCAGCAGTGAAGGGCAGTCGAGCAATCAGCCCCAGCATTTT
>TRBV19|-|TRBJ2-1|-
CASSIGLTGEQFF
TGTGCCAGTAGTATAGGTCTGACGGGTGAGCAGTTCTTC
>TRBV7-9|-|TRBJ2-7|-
CASSLGPGLQLYEQYF
TGTGCCAGCAGCTTGGGGCCGGGCCTTCAATTATACGAGCAGTACTTC
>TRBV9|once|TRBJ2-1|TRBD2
CASSVGTSGRGMGEQFF
TGTGCCAGCAGCGTAGGGACTAGCGGGAGGGGGATGGGTGAGCAGTTCTTC
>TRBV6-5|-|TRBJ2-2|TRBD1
CASSQQGRNTGELFF
TGTGCCAGCAGTCAACAGGGGCGAAACACCGGGGAGCTGTTTTTT
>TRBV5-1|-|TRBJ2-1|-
CASSLGQSNEQFF
TGCGCCAGCAGCTTGGGACAGTCCAATGAGCAGTTCTTC
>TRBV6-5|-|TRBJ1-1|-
CASSYFNTPNTEAFF
TGTGCCAGCAGTTACTTTAACACACCGAACACTGAAGCTTTCTTT
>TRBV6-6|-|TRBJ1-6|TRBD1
CASRGTGGYNSPLHF
TGTGCCAGCAGGGGCACAGGGGGCTATAATTCACCCCTCCACTTT
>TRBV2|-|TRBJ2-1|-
CASSPGDIGLGEQFF
TGTGCCAGCAGTCCCGGGGATATCGGGTTAGGGGAGCAGTTCTTC
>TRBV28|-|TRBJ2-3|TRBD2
CASSSVAGGADTQYF
TGTGCCAGCAGTTCGGTAGCGGGAGGGGCAGATACGCAGTATTTT